This TCR beta chain was captured by sequencing in a study of persistence of HIV-infected CD4 T cells. The CDR3 has 12 residues. The germline CDR1 and CDR2 sequences are ENHRY and SYGVKD. V was cut by 5 bases and J by 1 base, with 6 bases left in between. Comment on this clone: The target antigen is unknown.

An overlapping HIV-1 Gag peptide pool stimulated these cells at roughly 0.97 ug/peptide/mL. Sorted nonresponding memory CD4+ T cells were CD40L-negative, CD69-negative, CD45RO-high. Donors had undetectable plasma HIV-1 RNA, under 50 copies/mL, for 4+ years. The libraries were made with immunoSEQ version 4 in survey mode. Method: immunoSEQ multiplex PCR; TCRdb's copy keeps in-frame clones and lacks some. The sample records about 36,000 clones, around 85% being singletons. The starting material was cultured CD4+ T cells from PBMCs, obtained from a patient who received antiretroviral therapy. This clonotype originated in an adult with HIV. The donor label of this sample is uncertain. This chain links TRBV10-3 with TRBJ2-7; a weak D match, TRBD1 (5 bases). The CDR3 is CAISQGSYEQYF. DNA of the CDR3: TGTGCCATCAGTCAGGGTTCCTACGAGCAGTACTTC.